A selection of T cell receptor beta chains follows, all from one sample in a study of T cell repertoires in cytomegalovirus infection. TCRdb analysed the reads with MiXCR anew, one entry per CDR3 protein. The sample lists under 100,000 distinct CDR3 sequences; approximately 3.7% were seen once. Sequencing was done on a sample of PBMCs. All receptors derive from a human donor in good health (CMV status not recorded). Some clones in this sample may be carry-over from other donors' samples. The CDR3 runs from the conserved cysteine through the conserved F or W. A D gene is named only where the DNA matches it firmly. Clone size is not always given. Where it is, it says once, few, many or a class for expanded clones.

clone_size j_call v_call d_call cdr3_nt cdr3_aa
many TRBJ1-1 TRBV18 - TGTGCCAGCTCCCAAGACAGTAGTACTGAAGCTTTCTTT CASSQDSSTEAFF
many TRBJ2-7 TRBV7-8 - TGTGCCAGCAGCCCTATTTACAGGGAGCAGTACTTC CASSPIYREQYF
many TRBJ2-7 TRBV18 TRBD2 TGTGCCAGCTCACCAACAGCGGGGGGCGTCTACGAGCAGTACTTC CASSPTAGGVYEQYF
many TRBJ1-1 TRBV7-2 - TGTGCCAGCAGCTCGGGACCTGCGAACACTGAAGCTTTCTTT CASSSGPANTEAFF
many TRBJ2-3 TRBV4-2 - TGTGCCAGCAGGGAGGCGGATTCCCCTAGCACAGATACGCAGTATTTT CASREADSPSTDTQYF
many TRBJ2-5 TRBV7-9 TRBD1 TGTGCCAGCAGCTGGATTGACAGGGAATGGGAGACCCAGTACTTC CASSWIDREWETQYF
many TRBJ2-7 TRBV29-1 TRBD1 TGCAGCGCCTCCGACAGGGCACGTGGCGAGCAGTACTTC CSASDRARGEQYF
many TRBJ2-7 TRBV6-2/TRBV6-3 - TGTGCCAGCACCGACCCCCCAGCCTACGAGCAGTACTTC CASTDPPAYEQYF
many TRBJ2-5 TRBV7-2 TRBD1 TGTGCCAGCAGCTTCCCCCGGGGCAGGGGGCGCGGGGAGACCCAGTACTTC CASSFPRGRGRGETQYF
- TRBJ2-1 TRBV7-2 TRBD2 TGTGCCAGCAGGTCCGGGGGGAGCTCCTACAATGAGCAGTTCTTC CASRSGGSSYNEQFF
many TRBJ1-2 TRBV2 - TGTGCCAGCAGCGATTTAACCAGTGGTGGGGGGCTGGATGGCTACACCTTC CASSDLTSGGGLDGYTF
many TRBJ1-1 TRBV7-9 - TGTGCCAGCAGCATAACCAGAATGAACACTGAAGCTTTCTTT CASSITRMNTEAFF
many TRBJ2-1 TRBV12-3/TRBV12-4 - TGTGCCAGCAGCCGGAGACTAGGCGATGAGCAGTTCTTC CASSRRLGDEQFF
many TRBJ1-2 TRBV6-6 - TGTGCCAGCAGTTACTCGAGAGACACGGGTGGCTACACCTTC CASSYSRDTGGYTF
many TRBJ1-2 TRBV6-2/TRBV6-3 - TGTGCCAGCAGTTCCTGGACAGACTTCTATGGCTACACCTTC CASSSWTDFYGYTF
many TRBJ1-1 TRBV20-1 TRBD1 TGCAGTGCTAGTGGCCAGGGGGTGATGAACACTGAAGCTTTCTTT CSASGQGVMNTEAFF
many TRBJ1-1 TRBV12-3/TRBV12-4 TRBD1 TGTGCCAGCAGACAGGACAGGGGGCTTACTGAAGCTTTCTTT CASRQDRGLTEAFF
many TRBJ1-5 TRBV30 - TGTGCCTGGAGTATCGGACAGTATAGCAATCAGCCCCAGCATTTT CAWSIGQYSNQPQHF
many TRBJ1-1 TRBV6-6 TRBD1 TGTGCCAGCAGTCCCCCGCCCGGGACAGGGAATAGGAACACTGAAGCTTTCTTT CASSPPPGTGNRNTEAFF
many TRBJ1-5 TRBV6-2/TRBV6-3 - TGTGCCAGCAGTTACCCGCGGTGGGATCAGCCCCAGCATTTT CASSYPRWDQPQHF
many TRBJ1-2 TRBV7-2 - TGTGCCAGCAGCTTAGAAGTGAGGCCGTGGGGCTACACCTTC CASSLEVRPWGYTF
medium-sized TRBJ1-2 TRBV27 - TGTGCCAGCAGTTTACAAGGAGCGAACTATGGCTACACCTTC CASSLQGANYGYTF
many TRBJ1-1 TRBV6-1 TRBD1 TGTGCCAGCAGTAAGACAGGGGTGTACACTGAAGCTTTCTTT CASSKTGVYTEAFF
many TRBJ2-3 TRBV7-9 TRBD2 TGTGCCAGCAGCTCCCTAGCGGGGGAGAGCACAGATACGCAGTATTTT CASSSLAGESTDTQYF
many TRBJ2-7 TRBV28 - TGTGCCAGCAGTCCGGGGCGCTACGAGCAGTACTTC CASSPGRYEQYF
many TRBJ2-7 TRBV11-2 TRBD2 TGTGCCAGCAGCTTAGATCGTGCGGGGGACGAGCAGTACTTC CASSLDRAGDEQYF
many TRBJ1-3 TRBV7-6 - TGTGCCAGCAGCTTAGTGCCGGGCGCGAACTCTGGAAACACCATATATTTT CASSLVPGANSGNTIYF
many TRBJ1-1 TRBV5-1 - TGCGCCAGCAGCTTGGGATCCCACCAGAACACTGAAGCTTTCTTT CASSLGSHQNTEAFF
many TRBJ1-5 TRBV6-2/TRBV6-3 TRBD1 TGTGCCAGCAGTTTGGACAGGGGCTACTATAGCAATCAGCCCCAGCATTTT CASSLDRGYYSNQPQHF
many TRBJ2-7 TRBV20-1 TRBD1 TGCAGTGCACCCGACAGGGTCTACGAGCAGTACTTC CSAPDRVYEQYF
many TRBJ1-1 TRBV6-2/TRBV6-3 - TGTGCCAGCAGTTACCCGACAGGACAGAACACTGAAGCTTTCTTT CASSYPTGQNTEAFF
many TRBJ2-5 TRBV10-3 - TGTGCCATCAGTGAGTCGATGAGCCTCCAAGAGACCCAGTACTTC CAISESMSLQETQYF
many TRBJ1-3 TRBV7-2 - TGTGCCAGCAGCGGAGGGGGATCTGGAAACACCATATATTTT CASSGGGSGNTIYF
many TRBJ1-6 TRBV6-6 - TGTGCCAGCAGTACCGCCTCGGATTCACCCCTCCACTTT CASSTASDSPLHF
many TRBJ2-7 TRBV7-2 TRBD1 TGTGCCAGCAGCTCGAAACCGGGACAGCCAAAACCCTACGAGCAGTACTTC CASSSKPGQPKPYEQYF
many TRBJ2-2 TRBV12-3/TRBV12-4 TRBD2 TGTGCCAGCAGTTTACGGGGGGCCGGGGAGCTGTTTTTT CASSLRGAGELFF
many TRBJ1-5 TRBV24-1 TRBD1 TGTGCCACCAGTGATCCCCGACAGGGGCATAGCAATCAGCCCCAGCATTTT CATSDPRQGHSNQPQHF
many TRBJ1-1 TRBV4-1 - TGCGCCAGCAGCCGCCCTTTAATGAACACTGAAGCTTTCTTT CASSRPLMNTEAFF
many TRBJ2-7 TRBV7-2 - TGTGCCAGCAGCTCGCCAGGGGGGTGGCACGAGCAGTACTTC CASSSPGGWHEQYF
medium-sized TRBJ2-1 TRBV7-8 - TGTGCCAGCAGCTTAGGGCCAGTCGTAAGGGGGAATGAGCAGTTCTTC CASSLGPVVRGNEQFF
many TRBJ1-1 TRBV3-1 TRBD1 TGTGCCAGCAGCCATGGACAGGGGGCCGGTGAAGCTTTCTTT CASSHGQGAGEAFF
many TRBJ1-5 TRBV7-2 - TGTGCCAGCAGCTTAGAGTCCAGGAATCAGCCCCAGCATTTT CASSLESRNQPQHF
many TRBJ2-3 TRBV28 - TGTGCCAGCCGGGACTCAAGCACAGATACGCAGTATTTT CASRDSSTDTQYF
many TRBJ1-1 TRBV4-1 TRBD1 TGCGCCAGCAGCCAAGATCTGGGGACAGGGGTAAGCGGACCTGAAGCTTTCTTT CASSQDLGTGVSGPEAFF
many TRBJ2-1 TRBV18 - TGTGCCAGCTCACCGGAAGGGTTTAATGAGCAGTTCTTC CASSPEGFNEQFF
- TRBJ2-7 TRBV2 - TGTGCCAGCAGTGTTACGAGGGACGGAAGCTCCTACGAGCAGTACTTC CASSVTRDGSSYEQYF
many TRBJ2-7 TRBV15 - TGTGCCACCAGCAGAGTCACAGGGTCATCCTACGAGCAGTACTTC CATSRVTGSSYEQYF
many TRBJ1-3 TRBV6-5 - TGTGCCAGCAGCCTTAAGAACTCTGGAAACACCATATATTTT CASSLKNSGNTIYF
many TRBJ2-1 TRBV20-1 - TGCAGTGCTGTGGACAGAATAGCCTACAATGAGCAGTTCTTC CSAVDRIAYNEQFF
many TRBJ2-1 TRBV7-2 TRBD2 TGTGCCAGCACCCGGGGGGGGGGCGACAATGAGCAGTTCTTC CASTRGGGDNEQFF
many TRBJ2-1 TRBV7-2 - TGTGCCAGCAGCTTAGAGGGGGGGACCTACAATGAGCAGTTCTTC CASSLEGGTYNEQFF
many TRBJ1-5 TRBV30 - TGTGCCTGGAGTGGGAGCAATCAGCCCCAGCATTTT CAWSGSNQPQHF
many TRBJ2-2 TRBV7-9 - TGTGCCAGCACCGTTAGGGGAGACACCGGGGAGCTGTTTTTT CASTVRGDTGELFF
many TRBJ2-1 TRBV9 - TGTGCCAGCAGCGTAGGTTTTATTCTCCGGGATAGCTCCTACAATGAGCAGTTCTTC CASSVGFILRDSSYNEQFF
many TRBJ2-7 TRBV30 - TGTGCCTGGAGTGGGAACAATCGTGGCGAGCAGTACTTC CAWSGNNRGEQYF
many TRBJ2-5 TRBV7-2 TRBD1 TGTGCCAGCAGCTGGGACAGGGGTGGGGAAGAGACCCAGTACTTC CASSWDRGGEETQYF
- TRBJ2-7 TRBV27 - TGTGCCAGCAGTGTAGGGGCCGAGCAGTACTTC CASSVGAEQYF
many TRBJ2-5 TRBV7-2 - TGTGCCAGCAGCCCACGCAGGGAAGAGACCCAGTACTTC CASSPRREETQYF
many TRBJ2-1 TRBV7-8 - TGTGCCAGCAGCTTATTATTTCCCTCGTACAATGAGCAGTTCTTC CASSLLFPSYNEQFF
many TRBJ2-1 TRBV4-1 - TGCGCCAGCAGCCAGGGCCCTACTCGGCGCGAGGAGCAGTTCTTC CASSQGPTRREEQFF